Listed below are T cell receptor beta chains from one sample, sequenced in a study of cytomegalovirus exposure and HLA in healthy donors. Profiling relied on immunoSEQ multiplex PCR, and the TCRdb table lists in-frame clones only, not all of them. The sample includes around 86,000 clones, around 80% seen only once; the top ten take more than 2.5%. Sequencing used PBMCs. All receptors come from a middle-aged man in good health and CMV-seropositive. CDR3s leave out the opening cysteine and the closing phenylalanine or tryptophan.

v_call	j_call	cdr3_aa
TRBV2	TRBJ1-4	ASQRRGSEKLF
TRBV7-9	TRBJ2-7	ASSGTSGRVLSYEQY
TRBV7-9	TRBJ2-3	ASSLAGGTDTQY
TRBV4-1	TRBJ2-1	ASSQVDLGLAGAHEQF
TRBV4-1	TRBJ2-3	ASSQSPGLAPDTQY
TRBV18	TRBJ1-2	ASSGKRSDRVLGYT
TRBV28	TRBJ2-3	ASSFLTPSTDTQY
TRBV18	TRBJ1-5	ASSPQTDNQPQH
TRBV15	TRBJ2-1	ATSRMGQGVYNEQF
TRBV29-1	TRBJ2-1	SVEDASGNEQF
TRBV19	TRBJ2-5	ASSILLRETQY